A selection of T cell receptor beta chains follows, all from one sample in a study of T-cell memory formation after mild COVID-19. Using its own MiXCR run on the 5' RACE reads, TCRdb lists one record per CDR3 protein. The data contain about 250,000 distinct CDR3 sequences, over 15% of them seen just once; the ten biggest clones take up 2% to 2.5%. The sequenced sample consisted of PBMCs or a T cell subset sorted from them (not recorded which). These receptors came from an adult woman who had mild COVID-19 (a few samples of this study predate the infection). Cell type and time point are not known. Each CDR3 is given without its conserved first and last residue. For some rows the clone size is stated as once, few or many, or as a class when expanded; others skip it.

V gene: TRBV20-1
clone size: .
CDR3 protein: SAPLGSEQF

V gene: TRBV29-1
clone size: .
CDR3 protein: SVNPTGGNYGYT

V gene: TRBV5-1
clone size: .
CDR3 protein: ASSPGQVVDSPLH

V gene: TRBV5-1
clone size: .
CDR3 protein: ASSLGTAGYSPLH

V gene: TRBV7-9
clone size: few
CDR3 protein: ASSLEVWTEAF

V gene: TRBV6-4
clone size: few
CDR3 protein: ASTRLGTSGRGEQF

V gene: TRBV4-3
clone size: many
CDR3 protein: ASSQVGSQSGYT

V gene: TRBV5-1
clone size: .
CDR3 protein: ASRWTGGTDTQY

V gene: TRBV12-3/TRBV12-4
clone size: .
CDR3 protein: ASSPKVATVLRSSYNEQF

V gene: TRBV20-1
clone size: once
CDR3 protein: SASGYPGPRQETQY

V gene: TRBV12-3/TRBV12-4
clone size: .
CDR3 protein: ASSLRRTGFDGYT

V gene: TRBV27
clone size: few
CDR3 protein: ASSPSGLAGVRETQY

V gene: TRBV4-2
clone size: few
CDR3 protein: ASSQTSGSSSPYEQY

V gene: TRBV12-3/TRBV12-4
clone size: many
CDR3 protein: ASSFVSSVMAQTTNEQF

V gene: TRBV29-1
clone size: .
CDR3 protein: SVQGTYNSPLH

V gene: TRBV6-1
clone size: .
CDR3 protein: ASSEKGLSGNTIY

V gene: TRBV29-1
clone size: .
CDR3 protein: SVRQGGGNEQF

V gene: TRBV7-2
clone size: .
CDR3 protein: ASSLHSTNYGYT

V gene: TRBV5-5
clone size: many
CDR3 protein: ASSFQGGVTKNIQY

V gene: TRBV19
clone size: .
CDR3 protein: ASSIPPRGRAGELF

V gene: TRBV4-2
clone size: .
CDR3 protein: ASSQDIGLPYEQY

V gene: TRBV10-3
clone size: .
CDR3 protein: AISGHGEETQY

V gene: TRBV5-4
clone size: .
CDR3 protein: ASSFRTGGGGNTIY

V gene: TRBV6-2/TRBV6-3
clone size: .
CDR3 protein: ASSYSWFGTDYSGANVLT

V gene: TRBV5-5
clone size: .
CDR3 protein: ASSSDRSTGPGELF

V gene: TRBV7-2
clone size: .
CDR3 protein: ASSPGNSVGYT

V gene: TRBV4-3
clone size: few
CDR3 protein: ASSQVDTNGYT

V gene: TRBV3-1
clone size: few
CDR3 protein: ASRQAWGNQPQH

V gene: TRBV6-2/TRBV6-3
clone size: .
CDR3 protein: ASSYSSREKY

V gene: TRBV4-2
clone size: many
CDR3 protein: ASSQKLAGASSGANVLT

V gene: TRBV6-6
clone size: once
CDR3 protein: ASSYSGLNYGYT

V gene: TRBV7-2
clone size: many
CDR3 protein: ASSRQGAYEQY

V gene: TRBV9
clone size: .
CDR3 protein: ASSVGQGMNTEAF

V gene: TRBV20-1
clone size: .
CDR3 protein: SARANQPQH

V gene: TRBV15
clone size: few
CDR3 protein: ATRTGGAKNIQY

V gene: TRBV19
clone size: .
CDR3 protein: ASSIGQGFSGANVLT

V gene: TRBV6-5
clone size: few
CDR3 protein: ASSYSIPGQGGGYGYT